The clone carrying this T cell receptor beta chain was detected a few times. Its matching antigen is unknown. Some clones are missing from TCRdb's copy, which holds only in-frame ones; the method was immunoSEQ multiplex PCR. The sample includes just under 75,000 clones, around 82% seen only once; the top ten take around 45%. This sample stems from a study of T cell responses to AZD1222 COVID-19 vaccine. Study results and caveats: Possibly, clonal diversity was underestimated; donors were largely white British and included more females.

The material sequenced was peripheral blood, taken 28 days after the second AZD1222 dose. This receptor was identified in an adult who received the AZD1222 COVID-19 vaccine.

CDR3: CASRLYRDTSNQPQHF. The CDR3 bases are TGTGCCAGCAGGCTCTACCGGGACACAAGCAATCAGCCCCAGCATTTT. This chain uses TRBV28 with TRBJ1-5, with a weak D call TRBD1 (6 bases). This CDR3 has 16 residues. Germline CDR1 and CDR2: MDHEN and SYDVKM. V lost 6 bases to trimming and J lost 1 base, with 16 bases between them.